This T cell receptor (beta chain) stems from a study of blood T cell repertoires in COVID-19. Study background: The samples span acute and convalescent COVID-19 from the United States, Italy and Spain. PBMCs, B-cell-depleted T cells, or T cells were the source of the cDNA or gDNA that made up the material.

In the original workflow: Nucleated cell number was recorded as an estimate derived from reference gene primer amplification. Here immunoSEQ multiplex PCR was the method, and the copy in TCRdb shows in-frame clones only, minus some. V and J calls and clone size come straight from that table; D and trimming were deduced from the DNA. The sample carries 120,000 to 150,000 clones, roughly 85% recorded once. Enrolment of Seattle patients took place during active infection, and they were followed longitudinally. Trimming took 4 bases from V and 9 from J, leaving 22 bases between them. The CDR3 sequence is 17 residues long. Germline CDR1 and CDR2: MRHNA and SNTAGT.

This clonotype was sampled from a woman aged 60-75 years with COVID-19, enrolled during active disease. The specimen was peripheral blood. The V call is TRBV6-4, the J call TRBJ1-6; possibly TRBD1 for D (6 bases). CDR3 sequence: CASSAHSDGTPISPLHF. The CDR3 nucleotides are TGTGCCAGCAGTGCCCATTCGGACGGGACACCCATTTCACCCCTCCACTTT.